A selection of T cell receptor beta chains follows, all from one sample in a study of T cell changes during pregnancy in multiple sclerosis. Clones were read by immunoSEQ multiplex PCR, and TCRdb kept only the in-frame ones, dropping some. The sample yields roughly 90,000 clones, around 93% seen once. The starting material was peripheral blood, obtained in the first trimester of pregnancy. The source is a female donor in good health, enrolled as a control in a pregnancy study. Both conserved end residues are part of each CDR3. Fields, in order: CDR3 DNA, CDR3 protein, V gene, J gene, clone size, D gene. D genes are given only for firm matches. The size field is filled for only some rows; it gives once, few, many or a size class.

CDR3 DNA: TGTGCCAGCAGTTTTCACCCAGCGGGGGTCACAGATACGCAGTATTTT
CDR3 protein: CASSFHPAGVTDTQYF
V gene: TRBV28
J gene: TRBJ2-3
clone size: NA
D gene: TRBD2

CDR3 DNA: TGTGCCAGCCGTCAGGGGGGCTACTCCTACGAGCAGTACTTC
CDR3 protein: CASRQGGYSYEQYF
V gene: TRBV6-5
J gene: TRBJ2-7
clone size: NA
D gene: NA

CDR3 DNA: TGTGCCAGCAGTTTACCCCAGGGAATTGCTGGCACAGATACGCAGTATTTT
CDR3 protein: CASSLPQGIAGTDTQYF
V gene: TRBV27
J gene: TRBJ2-3
clone size: NA
D gene: NA

CDR3 DNA: TGTGCCAGCAGCGCCTGGACAGGGTTGGAGACCCAGTACTTC
CDR3 protein: CASSAWTGLETQYF
V gene: TRBV9
J gene: TRBJ2-5
clone size: NA
D gene: TRBD1

CDR3 DNA: TGTGCCAGCAGTTACTCCTCGGGTAGGGCCAACGTCCTGACTTTC
CDR3 protein: CASSYSSGRANVLTF
V gene: TRBV6-5
J gene: TRBJ2-6
clone size: NA
D gene: NA

CDR3 DNA: TGTGCCAGCTCACCCAGGGGGAATAATGAAAAACTGTTTTTT
CDR3 protein: CASSPRGNNEKLFF
V gene: TRBV18
J gene: TRBJ1-4
clone size: NA
D gene: TRBD1

CDR3 DNA: TGTGCCAGCAGCTTACGACAGGGAGCAGATACGCAGTATTTT
CDR3 protein: CASSLRQGADTQYF
V gene: TRBV11-3
J gene: TRBJ2-3
clone size: NA
D gene: TRBD1

CDR3 DNA: TGTGCCAGCTTGAGGGCCCCAGGCGATGAGCAGTTCTTC
CDR3 protein: CASLRAPGDEQFF
V gene: TRBV18
J gene: TRBJ2-1
clone size: NA
D gene: NA

CDR3 DNA: TGTGCCAGCAGCCACGACAGCTCTGGAAACACCATATATTTT
CDR3 protein: CASSHDSSGNTIYF
V gene: TRBV4-2
J gene: TRBJ1-3
clone size: few
D gene: NA

CDR3 DNA: TGCGCCAGCAGCCAACTTCAGGGGTCCGCGAACACCGGGGAGCTGTTTTTT
CDR3 protein: CASSQLQGSANTGELFF
V gene: TRBV4-3
J gene: TRBJ2-2
clone size: NA
D gene: NA

CDR3 DNA: TGTGCCAGCAGCTTAGGGAGTTCGAATGAGCAGTTCTTC
CDR3 protein: CASSLGSSNEQFF
V gene: TRBV7-2
J gene: TRBJ2-1
clone size: NA
D gene: NA

CDR3 DNA: TGTGCCAGCAGTGTTCAGGGAAGCAATCAGCCCCAGCATTTT
CDR3 protein: CASSVQGSNQPQHF
V gene: TRBV7-2
J gene: TRBJ1-5
clone size: NA
D gene: NA

CDR3 DNA: TGTGCCAGTAGTGGGACAAGGCGGAATTCACCCCTCCACTTT
CDR3 protein: CASSGTRRNSPLHF
V gene: TRBV19
J gene: TRBJ1-6
clone size: NA
D gene: NA

CDR3 DNA: TGTGCCAGCAGCGTACAGGGCGCCTCCTACAATGAGCAGTTCTTC
CDR3 protein: CASSVQGASYNEQFF
V gene: TRBV9
J gene: TRBJ2-1
clone size: NA
D gene: NA

CDR3 DNA: TGTGCCAGCTCACCGGGAGCGAACACTGAAGCTTTCTTT
CDR3 protein: CASSPGANTEAFF
V gene: TRBV18
J gene: TRBJ1-1
clone size: NA
D gene: NA

CDR3 DNA: TGTGCCAGCAGCTTTGCTAGCGGGGGGGCCCATGGTGACGCAGATACGCAGTATTTT
CDR3 protein: CASSFASGGAHGDADTQYF
V gene: TRBV7-2
J gene: TRBJ2-3
clone size: NA
D gene: TRBD2

CDR3 DNA: TGCGCCAGCAGCCAGACAACAGGGGATACTGAAGCTTTCTTT
CDR3 protein: CASSQTTGDTEAFF
V gene: TRBV4-3
J gene: TRBJ1-1
clone size: NA
D gene: TRBD1

CDR3 DNA: TGTGCCTGGGGGGTACAGGGGATCGAGCAGTACTTC
CDR3 protein: CAWGVQGIEQYF
V gene: TRBV30
J gene: TRBJ2-7
clone size: NA
D gene: TRBD1

CDR3 DNA: TGTGCCAGCTCCCCGCTAGATTACGAGCAGTACTTC
CDR3 protein: CASSPLDYEQYF
V gene: TRBV18
J gene: TRBJ2-7
clone size: once
D gene: NA

CDR3 DNA: TGTGCTAGTGGTTTGGCCCTCCGGGACAGGTTGGAATACTTCACGGACAATGAGCAGTTCTTC
CDR3 protein: CASGLALRDRLEYFTDNEQFF
V gene: TRBV12-5
J gene: TRBJ2-1
clone size: NA
D gene: TRBD1

CDR3 DNA: TGTGCCAGCAGCTTATACGACAGGGGCTACAATGAGCAGTTCTTC
CDR3 protein: CASSLYDRGYNEQFF
V gene: TRBV7-6
J gene: TRBJ2-1
clone size: NA
D gene: TRBD1

CDR3 DNA: TGTGCCAGCAGCTTACGTAGCGGGGGGATCGATGAGCAGTTCTTC
CDR3 protein: CASSLRSGGIDEQFF
V gene: TRBV7-2
J gene: TRBJ2-1
clone size: few
D gene: TRBD2

CDR3 DNA: TGTGCCAGCAGCCCGACAGGGGGCCGGGATGGCTACACCTTC
CDR3 protein: CASSPTGGRDGYTF
V gene: TRBV28
J gene: TRBJ1-2
clone size: NA
D gene: TRBD1

CDR3 DNA: TGTGCCAGCAGCTTAACTAGCCTCGAGACCCAGTACTTC
CDR3 protein: CASSLTSLETQYF
V gene: TRBV7-3
J gene: TRBJ2-5
clone size: few
D gene: NA

CDR3 DNA: TGTGCCAGCAGTCCTTCCCCCTACGAGCAGTACTTC
CDR3 protein: CASSPSPYEQYF
V gene: TRBV7-8
J gene: TRBJ2-7
clone size: NA
D gene: NA

CDR3 DNA: TGTGCCAGCAGCTCCCCAGATAGCGGGGGTAGCACAGATACGCAGTATTTT
CDR3 protein: CASSSPDSGGSTDTQYF
V gene: TRBV7-9
J gene: TRBJ2-3
clone size: NA
D gene: TRBD2

CDR3 DNA: TGCAGTTCACTGAAAGGGGCCGGCTACACCTTC
CDR3 protein: CSSLKGAGYTF
V gene: TRBV20-1
J gene: TRBJ1-2
clone size: NA
D gene: NA

CDR3 DNA: TGTGCCAGCAGAAAAGTGGAGGTAGCCTACGAGCAGTACTTC
CDR3 protein: CASRKVEVAYEQYF
V gene: TRBV28
J gene: TRBJ2-7
clone size: NA
D gene: NA

CDR3 DNA: TGTGCCAGCAGTTTTTCGAGCGGGGGGGAGACCCAGTACTTC
CDR3 protein: CASSFSSGGETQYF
V gene: TRBV28
J gene: TRBJ2-5
clone size: NA
D gene: TRBD2

CDR3 DNA: TGTGCCAGCAGTCCAGGAATTAATTCACCCCTCCACTTT
CDR3 protein: CASSPGINSPLHF
V gene: TRBV7-6
J gene: TRBJ1-6
clone size: once
D gene: NA

CDR3 DNA: TGTGCCAGCAGCCCCCGGGACAGAGACTACGAGCAGTACTTC
CDR3 protein: CASSPRDRDYEQYF
V gene: TRBV9
J gene: TRBJ2-7
clone size: NA
D gene: TRBD1

CDR3 DNA: TGTGCCAGCAGCCCAGCACAGGGGGCGACCAATGAAAAACTGTTTTTT
CDR3 protein: CASSPAQGATNEKLFF
V gene: TRBV4-2
J gene: TRBJ1-4
clone size: NA
D gene: TRBD1

CDR3 DNA: TGTGCCAGCAGTGGGACAGGGTACGAGCAGTACTTC
CDR3 protein: CASSGTGYEQYF
V gene: TRBV6-1
J gene: TRBJ2-7
clone size: NA
D gene: TRBD1

CDR3 DNA: TGCGCCAGCAGCCAAGACGGGGGAACTAATGAAAAACTGTTTTTT
CDR3 protein: CASSQDGGTNEKLFF
V gene: TRBV4-3
J gene: TRBJ1-4
clone size: NA
D gene: NA

CDR3 DNA: TGTGCCAGCAGCCCAGGGGGCCGCTACGAGCAGTACTTC
CDR3 protein: CASSPGGRYEQYF
V gene: TRBV5-5
J gene: TRBJ2-7
clone size: NA
D gene: TRBD1

CDR3 DNA: TGTGCCAGCAGCGCCGGACAGGGAGAGACTGAAGCTTTCTTT
CDR3 protein: CASSAGQGETEAFF
V gene: TRBV7-9
J gene: TRBJ1-1
clone size: NA
D gene: TRBD1

CDR3 DNA: TGTGCCAGCAGCTCGAGGGGGGGGGCGGATGGCTACACCTTC
CDR3 protein: CASSSRGGADGYTF
V gene: TRBV5-4
J gene: TRBJ1-2
clone size: NA
D gene: NA

CDR3 DNA: TGTGCCAGCAGCGTAGCTGGGAGACTAGGGGCAGATACGCAGTATTTT
CDR3 protein: CASSVAGRLGADTQYF
V gene: TRBV9
J gene: TRBJ2-3
clone size: NA
D gene: NA

CDR3 DNA: TGTGCCAGTAAGGCCCGACTAGCGGGGAGTACAGATACGCAGTATTTT
CDR3 protein: CASKARLAGSTDTQYF
V gene: TRBV19
J gene: TRBJ2-3
clone size: NA
D gene: TRBD2

CDR3 DNA: TGTGCCAGCAGTTACCGAGCGGGGAGGGACAATGAGCAGTTCTTC
CDR3 protein: CASSYRAGRDNEQFF
V gene: TRBV6-6
J gene: TRBJ2-1
clone size: NA
D gene: TRBD2

CDR3 DNA: TGCAGCGTTGAAATCCTGGGCACTAGCGGATTATACGAGCAGTACTTC
CDR3 protein: CSVEILGTSGLYEQYF
V gene: TRBV29-1
J gene: TRBJ2-7
clone size: NA
D gene: TRBD2

CDR3 DNA: TGTGCCAGCAGCTTGCGACAGGGGAGGGGGTCTAGCACAGATACGCAGTATTTT
CDR3 protein: CASSLRQGRGSSTDTQYF
V gene: TRBV5-4
J gene: TRBJ2-3
clone size: few
D gene: NA

CDR3 DNA: TGTGCCAGCAGCTTAGGGTTGCAGGGGGCATACGGGGAGCTGTTTTTT
CDR3 protein: CASSLGLQGAYGELFF
V gene: TRBV7-3
J gene: TRBJ2-2
clone size: once
D gene: TRBD1

CDR3 DNA: TGTGCCAGCAGGAGGACAGGCGGGCCTACCTACGAGCAGTACTTC
CDR3 protein: CASRRTGGPTYEQYF
V gene: TRBV27
J gene: TRBJ2-7
clone size: NA
D gene: TRBD1

CDR3 DNA: TGTGCCAGCAGCTTAGTTTTCGGGGGGGCATCCGGAAACACCATATATTTT
CDR3 protein: CASSLVFGGASGNTIYF
V gene: TRBV7-6
J gene: TRBJ1-3
clone size: NA
D gene: NA

CDR3 DNA: TGTGCCAGCAAGGAGGCCGGGGAGCTGTTTTTT
CDR3 protein: CASKEAGELFF
V gene: TRBV6-5
J gene: TRBJ2-2
clone size: few
D gene: NA

CDR3 DNA: TGCGCCAGCAGCCAGGGACAGGGAGGTGGGGAGCTGTTTTTT
CDR3 protein: CASSQGQGGGELFF
V gene: TRBV4-3
J gene: TRBJ2-2
clone size: NA
D gene: TRBD1

CDR3 DNA: TGTGCCAGCAGCGTAGCCGGGCTAGCGGGGGGGCCGGGCACCGGGGAGCTGTTTTTT
CDR3 protein: CASSVAGLAGGPGTGELFF
V gene: TRBV9
J gene: TRBJ2-2
clone size: NA
D gene: TRBD2

CDR3 DNA: TGTGCCAGCAGCTTAGGACAGGGGCCAGATACGCAGTATTTT
CDR3 protein: CASSLGQGPDTQYF
V gene: TRBV7-9
J gene: TRBJ2-3
clone size: NA
D gene: TRBD1

CDR3 DNA: TGTGCCACTTCACCTTCAGCTAACTATGGCTACACCTTC
CDR3 protein: CATSPSANYGYTF
V gene: TRBV28
J gene: TRBJ1-2
clone size: NA
D gene: NA

CDR3 DNA: TGTGCCAGCAGTTACTACGGGTTGAGCGGAAACACCATATATTTT
CDR3 protein: CASSYYGLSGNTIYF
V gene: TRBV6-5
J gene: TRBJ1-3
clone size: NA
D gene: NA

CDR3 DNA: TGTGCCAGCAGTTTAAGGGACAGTACCTACGAGCAGTACTTC
CDR3 protein: CASSLRDSTYEQYF
V gene: TRBV28
J gene: TRBJ2-7
clone size: NA
D gene: TRBD1

CDR3 DNA: TGTGCCAGCAGCGATGACAGGAACACTGAAGCTTTCTTT
CDR3 protein: CASSDDRNTEAFF
V gene: TRBV7-6
J gene: TRBJ1-1
clone size: NA
D gene: NA

CDR3 DNA: TGTGCCAGCAGCTTAGTTGCTAGCGGGGGGTCGGAGACCCAGTACTTC
CDR3 protein: CASSLVASGGSETQYF
V gene: TRBV7-2
J gene: TRBJ2-5
clone size: NA
D gene: TRBD2

CDR3 DNA: TGTGCCAGCAGCCCAGGACAGGGGATAGGGGGAGTGGGCACTGAAGCTTTCTTT
CDR3 protein: CASSPGQGIGGVGTEAFF
V gene: TRBV7-2
J gene: TRBJ1-1
clone size: once
D gene: TRBD1

CDR3 DNA: TGCGCCAGCAGCCAAGATTGGGCAGGGTATCAGCCCCAGCATTTT
CDR3 protein: CASSQDWAGYQPQHF
V gene: TRBV4-1
J gene: TRBJ1-5
clone size: NA
D gene: NA

CDR3 DNA: TGCGCCAGCAGCGATCCCCGGGGGGCCGAGGACATTCAGTACTTC
CDR3 protein: CASSDPRGAEDIQYF
V gene: TRBV10-2
J gene: TRBJ2-4
clone size: once
D gene: NA